This paragraph covers one T cell receptor (beta chain) sequence. Its specificity is unknown. PBMCs, at least 6 million per sample, were isolated. The data originate from a study of blood T cells in healthy people across ages. Findings and limits, study-wide: The lack of PBMC sorting stopped any conclusive naive versus antigen-experienced comparison. Versus aged donors, long-lived donors had higher diversity and more naive CD4+ cells.

A second PCR, run for roughly 7 to 11 cycles, used a sample-barcoded 5' primer plus a J-beta primer mix. One entry per CDR3 protein, called by TCRdb with MiXCR from the 5' RACE reads. In the table there are 1.5 million to 2 million distinct CDR3 sequences, approximately 40% of which are singletons. With 6 bases clipped from V and 5 bases from J, the junction kept 8 bases outside the gene matches. The V gene's germline CDR1 is DFQATT and CDR2 SNEGSKA (reference sequence). There are 15 residues in the CDR3. This clonotype originated in a human donor in good health. The sample consisted of blood. The chain is built from TRBV20-1 and TRBJ2-3; 13 bases are shared with TRBD2. The CDR3 protein is CSAPGTSGVVDTQYF. DNA for the CDR3: TGCAGTGCCCCCGGGACTAGCGGGGTGGTAGATACGCAGTATTTT.